These T cell receptor beta chains were read from a single sample in a study of blood T cell repertoires in COVID-19. Repertoires were generated with immunoSEQ multiplex PCR, while TCRdb's copy carries only in-frame clones and drops some. Of 59,000 or so clones in the sample, around 86% are singletons; the top ten hold roughly 28%. The sample comprised peripheral blood. These receptors came from a woman aged 80 or over with active or convalescent COVID-19. Each CDR3 is given with its conserved first and last residue. A D gene is named only where the DNA matches it firmly. Size values are once, few and many counts, or a class for expanded clones, and some rows have none.

d_call: -
clone_size: -
j_call: TRBJ1-2
v_call: TRBV27
cdr3_length: 12
cdr3_aa: CASYGQSYGYTF
cdr3_nt: TGTGCCAGCTACGGACAGAGCTATGGCTACACCTTC

d_call: -
clone_size: -
j_call: TRBJ1-3
v_call: TRBV5-1
cdr3_length: 14
cdr3_aa: CASSPGGGGNTIYF
cdr3_nt: TGCGCCAGCAGCCCCGGGGGGGGTGGAAACACCATATATTTT

d_call: TRBD1
clone_size: -
j_call: TRBJ2-7
v_call: TRBV11-2
cdr3_length: 12
cdr3_aa: CASSHDRDEQYF
cdr3_nt: TGTGCCAGCAGCCACGACAGGGACGAGCAGTACTTC

d_call: -
clone_size: -
j_call: TRBJ1-2
v_call: TRBV13
cdr3_length: 14
cdr3_aa: CASSRRPGEYGYTF
cdr3_nt: TGTGCCAGCAGCCGCAGGCCCGGGGAATATGGCTACACCTTC

d_call: TRBD1
clone_size: -
j_call: TRBJ2-1
v_call: TRBV28
cdr3_length: 13
cdr3_aa: CASSTPGQGVWFF
cdr3_nt: TGTGCCAGCAGTACCCCCGGACAGGGTGTTTGGTTCTTC

d_call: TRBD1
clone_size: -
j_call: TRBJ2-7
v_call: TRBV2
cdr3_length: 14
cdr3_aa: CASSDPGQGGEQYF
cdr3_nt: TGTGCCAGCAGTGACCCGGGACAGGGAGGCGAGCAGTACTTC

d_call: TRBD2
clone_size: -
j_call: TRBJ2-5
v_call: TRBV5-1
cdr3_length: 15
cdr3_aa: CASSLGASGAETQYF
cdr3_nt: TGCGCCAGCAGCTTGGGAGCTAGCGGGGCGGAGACCCAGTACTTC

d_call: TRBD2
clone_size: -
j_call: TRBJ2-1
v_call: TRBV7-2
cdr3_length: 14
cdr3_aa: CASSFGVAGGEQFF
cdr3_nt: TGTGCCAGCAGCTTCGGGGTAGCGGGGGGGGAGCAGTTCTTC

d_call: -
clone_size: -
j_call: TRBJ1-2
v_call: TRBV10-2
cdr3_length: 12
cdr3_aa: CASSDGRAGYTF
cdr3_nt: TGCGCCAGCAGTGATGGGAGGGCTGGCTACACCTTC

d_call: TRBD1
clone_size: -
j_call: TRBJ2-7
v_call: TRBV5-6
cdr3_length: 15
cdr3_aa: CASSLARGPPYEQYF
cdr3_nt: TGTGCCAGCAGCTTGGCCAGGGGGCCACCCTACGAGCAGTACTTC

d_call: -
clone_size: -
j_call: TRBJ2-1
v_call: TRBV2
cdr3_length: 16
cdr3_aa: CASSAGLFTFDNEQFF
cdr3_nt: TGTGCCAGCAGTGCGGGACTGTTTACCTTCGACAATGAGCAGTTCTTC

d_call: -
clone_size: -
j_call: TRBJ1-1
v_call: TRBV28
cdr3_length: 13
cdr3_aa: CASRSALNTEAFF
cdr3_nt: TGTGCCAGCAGGAGCGCACTGAACACTGAAGCTTTCTTT

d_call: -
clone_size: -
j_call: TRBJ2-7
v_call: TRBV28
cdr3_length: 14
cdr3_aa: CASRGDVTRTEQYF
cdr3_nt: TGTGCCAGCAGAGGCGACGTGACTAGGACCGAGCAGTACTTC

d_call: -
clone_size: -
j_call: TRBJ1-1
v_call: TRBV7-2
cdr3_length: 11
cdr3_aa: CASSFGAGAFF
cdr3_nt: TGTGCCAGCAGCTTTGGGGCAGGGGCTTTCTTT

d_call: TRBD1
clone_size: -
j_call: TRBJ1-1
v_call: TRBV7-9
cdr3_length: 14
cdr3_aa: CASTLTGVNTEAFF
cdr3_nt: TGTGCCAGCACCCTGACAGGGGTGAACACTGAAGCTTTCTTT

d_call: -
clone_size: -
j_call: TRBJ2-7
v_call: TRBV19
cdr3_length: 14
cdr3_aa: CASSPYGGQETQYF
cdr3_nt: TGTGCCAGTAGTCCCTATGGAGGCCAAGAGACCCAATACTTC

d_call: -
clone_size: -
j_call: TRBJ2-7
v_call: TRBV5-1
cdr3_length: 14
cdr3_aa: CASSLGAGAYEQYF
cdr3_nt: TGCGCCAGCAGCTTGGGGGCAGGGGCCTACGAGCAGTACTTC

d_call: TRBD1
clone_size: -
j_call: TRBJ1-2
v_call: TRBV5-1
cdr3_length: 16
cdr3_aa: CASSLAPGTGVHGYTF
cdr3_nt: TGCGCCAGCAGCTTGGCCCCCGGGACAGGGGTGCATGGCTACACCTTC

d_call: -
clone_size: once
j_call: TRBJ1-2
v_call: TRBV7-2
cdr3_length: 15
cdr3_aa: CASSLAQGWNYGYTF
cdr3_nt: TGTGCCAGCAGCTTAGCACAGGGCTGGAACTATGGCTACACCTTC

d_call: -
clone_size: -
j_call: TRBJ2-3
v_call: TRBV6-4
cdr3_length: 15
cdr3_aa: CASSDATGGTDTQYF
cdr3_nt: TGTGCCAGCAGTGACGCCACGGGGGGCACAGATACGCAGTATTTT

d_call: -
clone_size: -
j_call: TRBJ1-2
v_call: TRBV12-5
cdr3_length: 13
cdr3_aa: CASAGLGLQGYTF
cdr3_nt: TGTGCTAGTGCGGGGTTGGGTCTGCAAGGCTACACCTTC

d_call: -
clone_size: -
j_call: TRBJ1-1
v_call: TRBV19
cdr3_length: 15
cdr3_aa: CASLARIRGDTEAFF
cdr3_nt: TGTGCCAGTCTAGCTAGGATACGCGGGGACACTGAAGCTTTCTTT

d_call: -
clone_size: -
j_call: TRBJ2-7
v_call: TRBV4-1
cdr3_length: 16
cdr3_aa: CASSQDKGQYPYEQYF
cdr3_nt: TGCGCCAGCAGCCAAGATAAAGGACAGTACCCCTACGAGCAGTACTTC

d_call: -
clone_size: -
j_call: TRBJ1-6
v_call: TRBV19
cdr3_length: 15
cdr3_aa: CASSRVPGVNSPLHF
cdr3_nt: TGTGCCAGTAGTAGGGTTCCAGGGGTAAATTCACCCCTCCACTTT

d_call: TRBD1
clone_size: many
j_call: TRBJ2-1
v_call: TRBV27
cdr3_length: 15
cdr3_aa: CASSFGTAIYNEQFF
cdr3_nt: TGTGCCAGCAGTTTCGGGACAGCGATCTACAATGAGCAGTTCTTC

d_call: TRBD1
clone_size: -
j_call: TRBJ1-6
v_call: TRBV3-1/TRBV3-2
cdr3_length: 15
cdr3_aa: CASSQEWQGVEPLHF
cdr3_nt: TGTGCCAGCAGCCAAGAGTGGCAGGGGGTCGAACCCCTCCACTTT

d_call: TRBD1
clone_size: -
j_call: TRBJ1-6
v_call: TRBV7-6
cdr3_length: 15
cdr3_aa: CASSPGTGEGSPLHF
cdr3_nt: TGTGCCAGCAGCCCCGGGACAGGGGAAGGTTCACCCCTCCACTTT

d_call: -
clone_size: once
j_call: TRBJ2-1
v_call: TRBV12-3/TRBV12-4
cdr3_length: 13
cdr3_aa: CASSQFSLHEQFF
cdr3_nt: TGTGCCAGCAGTCAATTTAGCCTCCATGAGCAGTTCTTC